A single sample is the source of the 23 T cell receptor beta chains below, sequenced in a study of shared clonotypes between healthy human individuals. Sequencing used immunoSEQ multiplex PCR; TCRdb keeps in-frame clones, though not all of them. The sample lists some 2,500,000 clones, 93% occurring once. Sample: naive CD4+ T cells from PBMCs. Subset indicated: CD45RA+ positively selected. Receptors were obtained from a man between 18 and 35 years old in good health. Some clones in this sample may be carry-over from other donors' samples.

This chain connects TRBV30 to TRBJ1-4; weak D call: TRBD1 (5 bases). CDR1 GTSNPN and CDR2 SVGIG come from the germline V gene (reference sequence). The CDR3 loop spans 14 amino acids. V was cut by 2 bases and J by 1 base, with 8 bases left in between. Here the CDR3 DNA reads TGTGCCTGGAGTCAGGGTAGAACTAATGAAAAACTGTTTTTT. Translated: CAWSQGRTNEKLFF. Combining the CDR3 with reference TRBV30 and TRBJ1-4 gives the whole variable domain SQTIHQWPATLVQPVGSPLSLECTVEGTSNPNLYWYRQAAGRGLQLLFYSVGIGQISSEVPQNLSASRPQDRQFILSSKKLLLSDSGFYLCAWSQGRTNEKLFFGSGTQLSVL.

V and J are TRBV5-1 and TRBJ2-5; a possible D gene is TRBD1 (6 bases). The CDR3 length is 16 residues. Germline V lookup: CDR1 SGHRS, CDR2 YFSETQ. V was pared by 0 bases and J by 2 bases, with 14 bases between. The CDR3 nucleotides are TGCGCCAGCAGCTTGGTTCCTTTCAGGGGTCAAGAGACCCAGTACTTC. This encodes CASSLVPFRGQETQYF.

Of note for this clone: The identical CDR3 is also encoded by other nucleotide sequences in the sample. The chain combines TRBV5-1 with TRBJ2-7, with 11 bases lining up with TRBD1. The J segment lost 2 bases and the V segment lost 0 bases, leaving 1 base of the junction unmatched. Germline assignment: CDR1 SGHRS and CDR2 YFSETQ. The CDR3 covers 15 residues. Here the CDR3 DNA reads TGCGCCAGCAGCTTGGGGACAGGGGGCACCTACGAGCAGTACTTC. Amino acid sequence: CASSLGTGGTYEQYF.

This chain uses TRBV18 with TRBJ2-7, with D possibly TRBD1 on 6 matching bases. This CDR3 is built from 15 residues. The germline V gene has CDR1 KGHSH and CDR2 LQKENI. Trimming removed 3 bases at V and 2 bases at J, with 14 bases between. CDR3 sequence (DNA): TGTGCCAGCTCACCTTCGCAGGGGTCTACCTACGAGCAGTACTTC. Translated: CASSPSQGSTYEQYF. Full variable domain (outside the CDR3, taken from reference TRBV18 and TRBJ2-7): NAGVMQNPRHLVRRRGQEARLRCSPMKGHSHVYWYRQLPEEGLKFMVYLQKENIIDESGMPKERFSAEFPKEGPSILRIQQVVRGDSAAYFCASSPSQGSTYEQYFGPGTRLTVT.

CDR3 amino acids: CASSPHSGGYNEQFF. In nucleotides, the CDR3 is TGTGCCAGCAGCCCTCATAGCGGGGGATACAATGAGCAGTTCTTC. The gene calls are TRBV9 and TRBJ2-1; 9 bases match TRBD2. The length of the CDR3 is 15 residues. The germline CDR1 and CDR2 sequences are SGDLS and YYNGEE. V trimming: 4 bases; J trimming: 4 bases; junction bases outside the gene matches: 6.

The chain's CDR3 is CASSLSFLAGVNEQFF. The DNA for the CDR3 is TGTGCCAGCAGTTTAAGCTTTCTAGCGGGGGTAAATGAGCAGTTCTTC. The chain couples TRBV28 to TRBJ2-1; TRBD2 matches 10 bases. The CDR3 loop spans 16 amino acids. After removal of 2 bases from V and 7 bases from J, the junction contained 8 bases not matched to a gene. The germline CDR1 and CDR2 sequences are MDHEN and SYDVKM.

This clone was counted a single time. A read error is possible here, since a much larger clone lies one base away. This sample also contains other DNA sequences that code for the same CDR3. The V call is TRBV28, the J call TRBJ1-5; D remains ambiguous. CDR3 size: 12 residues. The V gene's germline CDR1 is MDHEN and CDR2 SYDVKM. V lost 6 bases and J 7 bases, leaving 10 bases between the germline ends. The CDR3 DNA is TGTGCCAGCAGCTTAGGGAGGCAGCCCCAGCATTTT. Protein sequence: CASSLGRQPQHF.

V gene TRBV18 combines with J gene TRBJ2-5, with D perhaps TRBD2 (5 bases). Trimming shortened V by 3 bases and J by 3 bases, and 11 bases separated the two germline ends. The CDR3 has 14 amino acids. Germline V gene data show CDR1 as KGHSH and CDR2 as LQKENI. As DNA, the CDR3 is TGTGCCAGCTCACCCGCGGGCAGCAAAGAGACCCAGTACTTC. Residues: CASSPAGSKETQYF. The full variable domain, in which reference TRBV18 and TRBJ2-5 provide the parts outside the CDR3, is NAGVMQNPRHLVRRRGQEARLRCSPMKGHSHVYWYRQLPEEGLKFMVYLQKENIIDESGMPKERFSAEFPKEGPSILRIQQVVRGDSAAYFCASSPAGSKETQYFGPGTRLLVL.

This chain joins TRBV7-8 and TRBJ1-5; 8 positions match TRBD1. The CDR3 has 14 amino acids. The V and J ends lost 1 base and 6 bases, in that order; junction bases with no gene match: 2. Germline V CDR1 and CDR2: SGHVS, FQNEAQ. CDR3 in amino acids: CASSLGTGLQPQHF. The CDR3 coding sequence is TGTGCCAGCAGCTTAGGGACAGGGCTTCAGCCCCAGCATTTT.

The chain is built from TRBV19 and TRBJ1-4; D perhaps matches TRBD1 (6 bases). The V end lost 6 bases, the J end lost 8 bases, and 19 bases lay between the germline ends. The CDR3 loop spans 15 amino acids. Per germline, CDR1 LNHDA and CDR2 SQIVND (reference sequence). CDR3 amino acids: CASRLQGNRPEKLFF. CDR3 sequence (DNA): TGTGCCAGTAGACTACAGGGTAATCGCCCGGAAAAACTGTTTTTT.

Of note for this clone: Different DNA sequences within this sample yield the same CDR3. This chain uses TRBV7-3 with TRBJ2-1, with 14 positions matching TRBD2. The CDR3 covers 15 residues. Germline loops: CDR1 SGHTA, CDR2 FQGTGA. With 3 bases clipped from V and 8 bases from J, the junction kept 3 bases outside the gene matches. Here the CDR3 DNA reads TGTGCCAGCAGCTTGGGGACTAGCGGGAGTCATGAGCAGTTCTTC. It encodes CASSLGTSGSHEQFF.

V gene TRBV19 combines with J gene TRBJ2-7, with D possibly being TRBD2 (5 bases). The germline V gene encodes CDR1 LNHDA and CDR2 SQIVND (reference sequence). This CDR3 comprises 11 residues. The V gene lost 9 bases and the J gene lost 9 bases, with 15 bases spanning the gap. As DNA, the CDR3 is TGTGCCAGCTCGGACTCCCTGGTGCAGTACTTC. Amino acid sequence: CASSDSLVQYF.

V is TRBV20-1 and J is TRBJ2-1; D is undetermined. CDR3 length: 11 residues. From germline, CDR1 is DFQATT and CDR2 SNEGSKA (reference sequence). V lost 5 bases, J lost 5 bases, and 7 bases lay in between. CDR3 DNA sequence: TGCAGTGCTCAGCTCGACAATGAGCAGTTCTTC. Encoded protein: CSAQLDNEQFF.

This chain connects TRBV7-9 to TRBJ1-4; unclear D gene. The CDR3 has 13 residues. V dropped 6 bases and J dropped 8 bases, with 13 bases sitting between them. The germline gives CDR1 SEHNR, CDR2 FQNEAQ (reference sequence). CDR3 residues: CASRLLLGEKLFF. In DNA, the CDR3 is TGTGCCAGCAGGTTACTACTGGGGGAAAAACTGTTTTTT.

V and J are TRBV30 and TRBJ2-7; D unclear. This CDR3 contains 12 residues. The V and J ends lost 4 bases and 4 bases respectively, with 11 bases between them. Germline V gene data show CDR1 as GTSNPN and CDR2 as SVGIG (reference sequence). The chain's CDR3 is CAWKGLQYEQYF. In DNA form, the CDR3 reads TGTGCCTGGAAGGGCCTACAATACGAGCAGTACTTC. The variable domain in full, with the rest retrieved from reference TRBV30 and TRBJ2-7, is SQTIHQWPATLVQPVGSPLSLECTVEGTSNPNLYWYRQAAGRGLQLLFYSVGIGQISSEVPQNLSASRPQDRQFILSSKKLLLSDSGFYLCAWKGLQYEQYFGPGTRLTVT.

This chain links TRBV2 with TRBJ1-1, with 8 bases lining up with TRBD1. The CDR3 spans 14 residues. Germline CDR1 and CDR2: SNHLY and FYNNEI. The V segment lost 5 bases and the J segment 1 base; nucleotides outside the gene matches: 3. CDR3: CASSSQGENTEAFF. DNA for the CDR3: TGTGCCAGCAGTTCACAGGGGGAGAACACTGAAGCTTTCTTT.

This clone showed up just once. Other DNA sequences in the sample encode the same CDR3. For the CDR3, the DNA is TGTGCCAGCAGTTACTCGGGGGGGCAGTCCTACGAGCAGTACTTC. This sequence encodes CASSYSGGQSYEQYF. J is TRBJ2-7 and V is TRBV6-5, with D perhaps matching TRBD2 (7 bases). Germline values: CDR1 MNHEY, CDR2 SVGAGI. The germline V and J ends were trimmed by 0 bases and 1 base, with 10 bases remaining between them. This CDR3 is built from 15 residues.

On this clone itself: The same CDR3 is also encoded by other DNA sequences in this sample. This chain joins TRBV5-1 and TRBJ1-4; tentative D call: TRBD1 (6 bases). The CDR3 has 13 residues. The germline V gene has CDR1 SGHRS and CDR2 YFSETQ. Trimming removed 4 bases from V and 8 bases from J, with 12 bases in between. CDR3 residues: CASSLRGEEKLFF. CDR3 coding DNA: TGCGCCAGCAGCCTCAGGGGTGAGGAAAAACTGTTTTTT.

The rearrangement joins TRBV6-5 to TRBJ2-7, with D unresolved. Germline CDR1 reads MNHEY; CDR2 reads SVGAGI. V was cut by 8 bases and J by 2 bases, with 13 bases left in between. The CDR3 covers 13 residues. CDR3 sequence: CASGLVIPYEQYF. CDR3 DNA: TGTGCCAGCGGGCTAGTCATCCCCTACGAGCAGTACTTC.

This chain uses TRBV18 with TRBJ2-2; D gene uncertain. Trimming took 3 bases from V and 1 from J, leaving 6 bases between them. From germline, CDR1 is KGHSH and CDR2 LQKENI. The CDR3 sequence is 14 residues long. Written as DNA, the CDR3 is TGTGCCAGCTCACCGGACGTGAACACCGGGGAGCTGTTTTTT. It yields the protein CASSPDVNTGELFF.

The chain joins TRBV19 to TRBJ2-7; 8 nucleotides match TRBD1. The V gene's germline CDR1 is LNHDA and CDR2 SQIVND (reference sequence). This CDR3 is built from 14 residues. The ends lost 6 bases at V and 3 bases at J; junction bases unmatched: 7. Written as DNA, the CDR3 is TGTGCCAGTAGATCGGACAGGGCGAGCTACGAGCAGTACTTC. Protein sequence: CASRSDRASYEQYF.

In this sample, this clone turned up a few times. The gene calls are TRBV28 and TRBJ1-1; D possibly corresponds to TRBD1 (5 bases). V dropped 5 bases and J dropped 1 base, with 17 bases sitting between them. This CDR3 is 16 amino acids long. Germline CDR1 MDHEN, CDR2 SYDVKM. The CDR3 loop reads CASSEIPGRENTEAFF. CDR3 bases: TGTGCCAGCAGTGAGATACCGGGGCGGGAGAACACTGAAGCTTTCTTT.

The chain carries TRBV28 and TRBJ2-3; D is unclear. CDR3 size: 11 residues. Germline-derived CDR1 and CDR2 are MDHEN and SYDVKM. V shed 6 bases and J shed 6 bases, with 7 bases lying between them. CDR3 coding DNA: TGTGCCAGCAGGGAATTGGATACGCAGTATTTT. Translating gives CASRELDTQYF. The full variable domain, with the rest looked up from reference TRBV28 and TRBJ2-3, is DVKVTQSSRYLVKRTGEKVFLECVQDMDHENMFWYRQDPGLGLRLIYFSYDVKMKEKGDIPEGYSVSREKKERFSLILESASTNQTSMYLCASRELDTQYFGPGTRLTVL.